These 12 T cell receptor beta chains were sequenced from one sample in a study of T cells in Graves' hyperthyroidism and ophthalmopathy. Amplification of TCR beta CDR3 regions was performed using RNA transcripts as template. With the HTBI primer set, the TCR CDR3 went through a first round of RT-PCR. TCRdb processed the multiplex PCR reads anew with MiXCR; each CDR3 protein has one entry. Among under 650,000 distinct CDR3 sequences, roughly 17% were seen once, and the ten largest hold less than 4.5%. Input material: blood. These receptors were obtained from a young woman with Graves' hyperthyroidism.

In this sample, this clonotype turned up a few times. The chain couples TRBV5-4 to TRBJ2-7, with D possibly matching TRBD1 (6 bases). V gave up 4 bases and J gave up 2 bases, with 13 bases separating them. CDR3 size: 14 residues. Germline loops: CDR1 SGHNT, CDR2 YYREEE (reference sequence). The CDR3 coding sequence is TGTGCCAGCAGCGCCTGGGACAAAACCTACGAGCAGTACTTC. Translation: CASSAWDKTYEQYF.

This clonotype has ten or more counts. This sequence joins TRBV6-1 and TRBJ1-6, with D perhaps TRBD1 (5 bases). Trimming shortened V by 7 bases and J by 7 bases, and 14 bases separated the two germline ends. Germline assignment: CDR1 MNHNS and CDR2 SASEGT. This CDR3 is built from 14 residues. The CDR3 region is CASMGRTINSPLHF. The CDR3 bases are TGTGCCAGCATGGGAAGGACAATAAATTCACCCCTCCACTTT.

This clonotype was found many times. The V call is TRBV5-8, the J call TRBJ2-3; D is perhaps TRBD2 (7 bases). The germline V gene has CDR1 SGHTS and CDR2 YDEGEE. V was cut by 5 bases and J by 4 bases, with 17 bases left in between. The CDR3 sequence is 15 residues long. The CDR3 nucleotides read TGTGCCAGCAGAGAGGGGGGAGGGCCGGCAGATACGCAGTATTTT. Translated: CASREGGGPADTQYF. Combining the CDR3 with reference TRBV5-8 and TRBJ2-3 gives the whole variable domain EAGVTQSPTHLIKTRGQQATLRCSPISGHTSVYWYQQALGLGLQFLLWYDEGEERNRGNFPPRFSGRQFPNYSSELNVNALELEDSALYLCASREGGGPADTQYFGPGTRLTVL.

Many counts were recorded for this clonotype. The chain carries TRBV20-1 and TRBJ2-7; 12 positions match TRBD2. Germline V gives CDR1 DFQATT, CDR2 SNEGSKA (reference sequence). The V and J ends lost 5 bases and 2 bases, in that order; junction bases with no gene match: 1. This CDR3 region has 13 residues. CDR3 DNA: TGCAGTGCTCTAGCGGGAGGGCCCTACGAGCAGTACTTC. Residues: CSALAGGPYEQYF.

The table lists this clonotype with a count of one. The rearrangement uses TRBV20-1 and TRBJ2-1, with 12 bases that match TRBD2. Germline values: CDR1 DFQATT, CDR2 SNEGSKA (reference sequence). The CDR3 contains 17 residues. Trimming at V came to 6 bases and at J to 0 bases, leaving 9 bases not matched to a gene. As DNA, the CDR3 is TGCAGTGCCATCGGACTAGCGGGAATGAGCTCCTACAATGAGCAGTTCTTC. It codes for CSAIGLAGMSSYNEQFF.

This clonotype was seen ten or more times. The chain links TRBV15 to TRBJ2-7, with 7 bases fitting TRBD2. Per the germline V gene, CDR1 is LNHNV and CDR2 is YYDKDF (reference sequence). The CDR3 covers 14 residues. V gave up 6 bases and J gave up 5 bases; unmatched junction bases: 10. In DNA form, the CDR3 reads TGTGCCACCAGTCGTTCTAGCGGATATGACGAGCAGTACTTC. This gives the protein CATSRSSGYDEQYF.

This clonotype was seen more than once but under ten times. As DNA, the CDR3 is TGTGCCAGCAGCTTTCAGTACAATGAGCAGTTCTTC. The encoded protein is CASSFQYNEQFF. The chain uses TRBV5-6 and TRBJ2-1; no definite D call. Trimming removed 2 bases at V and 4 bases at J, with 4 bases between. The CDR3 extends over 12 amino acids. Germline loops: CDR1 SGHDT, CDR2 YYEEEE.

The rearrangement links TRBV20-1 to TRBJ2-4; D might be TRBD2 (6 bases). CDR3 size: 13 residues. Trimming cost V 5 bases and J 9 bases, with 17 bases left between them. Germline loops: CDR1 DFQATT, CDR2 SNEGSKA (reference sequence). CDR3 sequence (DNA): TGCAGTGCTGGAGTCGGGGATAGCGGCATTCAGTACTTC. Its translation: CSAGVGDSGIQYF.

This clonotype was seen a few times. V is TRBV5-1 and J is TRBJ1-5; a possible D gene is TRBD1 (6 bases). Trimming stripped 3 bases from V and 0 bases from J, with 10 bases between. This CDR3 has 15 amino acids. Germline V lookup: CDR1 SGHRS, CDR2 YFSETQ. CDR3 in amino acids: CASSWGTNSNQPQHF. CDR3 in DNA: TGCGCCAGCAGCTGGGGGACAAATAGCAATCAGCCCCAGCATTTT.

This clonotype was detected only a few times. The rearrangement links TRBV9 to TRBJ1-5; D is unclear. This CDR3 has 14 amino acids. Germline lookup yields CDR1 SGDLS and CDR2 YYNGEE. V lost 5 bases, J lost 0 bases, and 9 bases lay in between. The CDR3: CASSPDFSNQPQHF. The CDR3 DNA sequence: TGTGCCAGCAGTCCCGATTTTAGCAATCAGCCCCAGCATTTT.

This clonotype was counted many times. The rearrangement links TRBV11-2 to TRBJ2-1; 11 bases are a match to TRBD2. The CDR3 is made up of 16 amino acids. Germline V gene lookup returns CDR1 SGHAT and CDR2 FQNNGV. With 3 bases clipped from V and 4 bases from J, the junction kept 5 bases outside the gene matches. The CDR3 region is CASSFRTSGYYNEQFF. In nucleotides, the CDR3 is TGTGCCAGCAGCTTCCGGACTAGCGGGTATTACAATGAGCAGTTCTTC.

The CDR3 DNA is TGCAGTGTTCCGACAGGGAACACTGAAGCTTTCTTT. Its translation is CSVPTGNTEAFF. The chain is built from TRBV20-1 and TRBJ1-1; a weak D match, TRBD1 (6 bases). Germline CDR1 and CDR2: DFQATT and SNEGSKA (reference sequence). The CDR3 totals 12 residues. V lost 7 bases and J 1 base, leaving 10 bases between the germline ends.